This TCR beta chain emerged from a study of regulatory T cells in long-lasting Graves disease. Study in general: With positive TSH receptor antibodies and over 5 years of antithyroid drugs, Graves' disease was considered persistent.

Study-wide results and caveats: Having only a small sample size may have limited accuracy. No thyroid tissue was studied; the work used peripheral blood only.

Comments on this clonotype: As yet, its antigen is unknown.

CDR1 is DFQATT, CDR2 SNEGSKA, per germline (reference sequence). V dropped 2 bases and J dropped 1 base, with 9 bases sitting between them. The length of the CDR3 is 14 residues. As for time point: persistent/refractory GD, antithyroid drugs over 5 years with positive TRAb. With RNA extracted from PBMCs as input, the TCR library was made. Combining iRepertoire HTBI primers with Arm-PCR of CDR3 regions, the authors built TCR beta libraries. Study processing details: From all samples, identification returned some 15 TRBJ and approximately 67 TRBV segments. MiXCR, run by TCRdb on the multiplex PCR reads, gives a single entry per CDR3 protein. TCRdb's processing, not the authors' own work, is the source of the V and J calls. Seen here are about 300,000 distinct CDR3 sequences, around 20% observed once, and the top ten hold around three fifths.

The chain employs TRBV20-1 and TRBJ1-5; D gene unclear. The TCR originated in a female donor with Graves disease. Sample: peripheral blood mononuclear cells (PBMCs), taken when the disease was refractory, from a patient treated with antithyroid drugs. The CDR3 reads CSARRLLSNQPQHF. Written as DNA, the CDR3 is TGCAGTGCTAGACGGCTCCTCAGCAATCAGCCCCAGCATTTT.